Described below is a single TCR beta chain sequence and its context. Antigen specificity is unknown. Other DNA sequences from this sample encode an identical CDR3 as well. Produced via immunoSEQ multiplex PCR; TCRdb's table is partial and in-frame only. In the table there are more than 2,000,000 clones, 85% to 95% of which are singletons. Division of CD4+ cells produced a CD45RA+ naive subset and a CD45RA-negative memory subset. This sample was taken from a study of shared clonotypes between healthy human individuals. V shed 2 bases, J shed 4 bases, and the junction held 4 bases outside the gene matches. Germline-derived CDR1 and CDR2 are KGHSH and LQKENI. This CDR3 is 14 amino acids long. Overall study findings and caveats: Naive CD4 clonotypes were shared across a few donors at about 5%. Estimated clonotype richness was generally higher in naive than memory subsets.

This sequence originates from a man younger than 30 in good health. Some clones in this sample may be carry-over from other donors' samples. The sequencing input was naive CD4+ T cells from PBMCs. The subset: CD45RA+ positively selected. The chain joins TRBV18 to TRBJ1-1; 7 nucleotides align to TRBD1. The CDR3 nucleotides are TGTGCCAGCTCACCAACAGGGGCGGGCACTGAAGCTTTCTTT. Its protein is CASSPTGAGTEAFF.